The present entry profiles one TCR beta chain with its context. The target antigen is unknown. The V gene lost 1 base and the J gene lost 0 bases, with 8 bases spanning the gap. The CDR3 totals 15 residues. CDR1 and CDR2 from the germline V gene are SGHAT and FQNNGV. The assay was immunoSEQ multiplex PCR, and TCRdb's table has in-frame clones only and misses some. This table has fewer than 65,000 clones, almost 85% appearing once. The data are from a study of radiotherapy plus CTLA-4 blockade in lung cancer. Study-wide points: Among reported predictors of response, early blood T cell clone dynamics with interferon-beta performed best. Tumor-derived TCR clones expanded in blood after radiotherapy plus ipilimumab.

This chain connects TRBV11-2 to TRBJ2-3, with D tentatively TRBD2 (6 bases). The source is a human donor with non-small cell lung cancer whose response to radiotherapy plus ipilimumab could not be evaluated. The material was peripheral blood, obtained from a patient treated with radiotherapy plus ipilimumab. The CDR3 sequence: CASSLGRGSTDTQYF. The CDR3 DNA reads as TGTGCCAGCAGCTTAGGACGGGGGAGCACAGATACGCAGTATTTT.